The text below deals with one TCR beta chain. Its cognate antigen is unknown. Primers: 60 Vbeta forward and 13 Jbeta reverse. The protocol was immunoSEQ multiplex PCR, while the TCRdb copy is restricted to in-frame clones and leaves out a portion. The sample contains about 150,000 clones, roughly 66% of which appear only once. The data originate from a study of cytomegalovirus exposure and HLA in healthy donors. Overall study results and limits: The study put under 200 TCR beta chains on its list as cytomegalovirus-associated. For most TCR sequences rarity was the rule, although some public TCRs occurred in many donors. With further analysis later on, most CMV-associated TCR beta chains appeared HLA-restricted.

CDR3 size: 13 residues. V dropped 0 bases and J dropped 9; count of bases not matched to a gene: 1. Germline lookup yields CDR1 MNHEY and CDR2 SMNVEV (reference sequence). The material sequenced was PBMCs. The source is a woman under 30 in good health and CMV-seronegative. The chain carries TRBV27 and TRBJ2-1; TRBD2 matches at 8 bases. The CDR3 reads CASSLSRGGEQFF. The CDR3, as DNA: TGTGCCAGCAGTTTATCCCGGGGGGGTGAGCAGTTCTTC.